A selection of T cell receptor beta chains follows, all from one sample in a study of long-term antiretroviral therapy in people with HIV. Measured with immunoSEQ multiplex PCR; TCRdb has only the in-frame clones, and not every one. The table records 20,000 or so clones, approximately 82% of them present only once. The sequences come from unsorted PBMCs, collected 0.5 years before starting antiretroviral therapy. The receptors come from a woman aged 45-60 years with HIV. Each CDR3 is given with its conserved first and last residue. The D gene is left open where the match is weak. The size field is filled for only some rows; it gives once, few, many or a size class.

- | 13 | TRBJ2-5 | - | TRBV30 | CAWSVQGGETQYF | TGTGCCTGGAGTGTTCAGGGTGGGGAGACCCAGTACTTC
- | 12 | TRBJ1-1 | - | TRBV19 | CASSILNTEAFF | TGTGCCAGTAGTATACTGAACACTGAAGCTTTCTTT
- | 15 | TRBJ1-1 | - | TRBV30 | CAWSVLEQGGTEAFF | TGTGCCTGGAGTGTACTAGAACAGGGTGGCACTGAAGCTTTCTTT
TRBD1 | 18 | TRBJ1-3 | - | TRBV9 | CASSSLGGQGRSGNTIYF | TGTGCCAGCAGCTCCCTAGGGGGACAGGGGAGGTCTGGAAACACCATATATTTT
- | 13 | TRBJ1-2 | - | TRBV27 | CASSFIFGESFHF | TGTGCCAGCAGTTTCATTTTCGGGGAGTCCTTTCACTTC
- | 10 | TRBJ2-7 | - | TRBV6-6 | CASTRGGQYF | TGTGCCAGCACCAGGGGCGGGCAGTACTTC
- | 13 | TRBJ1-2 | once | TRBV9 | CASSVDSSYGYTF | TGTGCCAGCAGCGTCGATAGTAGCTATGGCTACACCTTC
TRBD1 | 16 | TRBJ2-1 | - | TRBV18 | CASSPRTGDSYNEQFF | TGTGCCAGCTCACCCAGGACAGGGGACTCCTACAATGAGCAGTTCTTC
- | 12 | TRBJ2-3 | - | TRBV6-5 | CASSYAGDTQYF | TGTGCCAGCAGTTACGCAGGAGATACGCAGTATTTT
- | 14 | TRBJ2-5 | - | TRBV27 | CASSSRHHKETQYF | TGTGCCAGCAGTTCCCGACATCACAAAGAGACCCAGTACTTC
TRBD1 | 18 | TRBJ2-7 | - | TRBV7-6 | CASSPLPGQGGTGYEQYF | TGTGCCAGCAGCCCACTGCCGGGACAGGGCGGTACCGGCTACGAGCAGTACTTC
- | 11 | TRBJ1-1 | few | TRBV6-4 | CASSDHTEAFF | TGTGCCAGCAGTGACCACACTGAAGCTTTCTTT
TRBD2 | 17 | TRBJ2-3 | medium-sized | TRBV5-5 | CASSGFLAGSSTDTQYF | TGTGCCAGCAGCGGATTCCTAGCGGGGTCTAGCACAGATACGCAGTATTTT
- | 14 | TRBJ1-6 | medium-sized | TRBV5-1 | CASKPEQDNSPLHF | TGCGCCAGCAAGCCCGAGCAGGATAATTCACCCCTCCACTTT
- | 15 | TRBJ1-2 | once | TRBV19 | CASTKKSWDYYGYTF | TGTGCCAGTACCAAAAAGAGTTGGGATTACTATGGCTACACCTTC
- | 10 | TRBJ1-1 | - | TRBV20-1 | CSAKDTEAFF | TGCAGTGCAAAGGACACTGAAGCTTTCTTT
TRBD2 | 15 | TRBJ2-3 | - | TRBV11-2 | CASSLVPAGTDTQYF | TGTGCCAGCAGCTTAGTACCAGCGGGGACGGATACGCAGTATTTT
- | 15 | TRBJ1-2 | - | TRBV23-1 | CASSKIGGLTYGYTF | TGCGCCAGCAGTAAAATAGGGGGACTGACGTATGGCTACACCTTC
- | 15 | TRBJ2-5 | - | TRBV7-9 | CASRWGPQGGETQYF | TGTGCCAGCCGTTGGGGACCCCAGGGTGGAGAGACCCAGTACTTC
- | 12 | TRBJ1-2 | - | TRBV5-6 | CASSLRVYGYTF | TGTGCCAGCAGCTTGAGAGTCTATGGCTACACCTTC
- | 13 | TRBJ2-5 | - | TRBV7-3 | CASSLRTSETQYF | TGTGCCAGCAGCTTAAGGACCTCCGAGACCCAGTACTTC
- | 11 | TRBJ2-2 | - | TRBV2 | CASRDTGELFF | TGTGCCAGTAGGGACACCGGGGAGCTGTTTTTT
- | 14 | TRBJ1-2 | few | TRBV15 | CATSRVMGLDGYTF | TGTGCCACCAGCAGAGTTATGGGTCTGGATGGCTACACCTTC
- | 14 | TRBJ1-4 | - | TRBV10-3 | CAISVGGSNEKLFF | TGTGCCATCAGTGTGGGCGGTTCTAATGAAAAACTGTTTTTT
- | 15 | TRBJ2-1 | - | TRBV2 | CASSPDRGRRNEQFF | TGTGCCAGCAGTCCCGACAGAGGGCGTAGGAATGAGCAGTTCTTC
TRBD1 | 16 | TRBJ2-2 | - | TRBV12-5 | CASGLLRTGPTGELFF | TGTGCTAGTGGTTTGCTCAGGACAGGGCCCACCGGGGAGCTGTTTTTT
- | 13 | TRBJ1-1 | - | TRBV14 | CASSLPDSLEAFF | TGTGCCAGCAGCCTCCCGGACAGCCTCGAAGCTTTCTTT
- | 14 | TRBJ1-2 | - | TRBV6-5 | CASSPSMAIYGYTF | TGTGCCAGCAGCCCCTCTATGGCGATCTATGGCTACACCTTC
- | 15 | TRBJ1-4 | - | TRBV27 | CASSQGPGWGEKLFF | TGTGCCAGCAGCCAAGGGCCAGGTTGGGGCGAAAAACTGTTTTTT
- | 18 | TRBJ2-3 | - | TRBV5-4 | CASSGRRGAFGATDTQYF | TGTGCCAGCAGCGGGCGTCGGGGGGCCTTTGGGGCCACAGATACGCAGTATTTT
TRBD2 | 16 | TRBJ2-1 | - | TRBV29-1 | CSVPKLAGSSYNEQFF | TGCAGCGTTCCCAAACTAGCGGGGAGTTCCTACAATGAGCAGTTCTTC
- | 15 | TRBJ1-1 | - | TRBV30 | CAWSVRKSGNTEAFF | TGTGCCTGGAGTGTACGGAAGAGTGGGAACACTGAAGCTTTCTTT
- | 16 | TRBJ2-7 | - | TRBV4-1 | CASSQQGGQDFYEQYF | TGCGCCAGCAGCCAACAGGGTGGGCAGGACTTCTACGAGCAGTACTTC
- | 15 | TRBJ1-1 | - | TRBV5-1 | CASSLVAGMNTEAFF | TGCGCCAGCAGCTTGGTTGCAGGGATGAACACTGAAGCTTTCTTT
TRBD1 | 13 | TRBJ1-2 | - | TRBV27 | CASSWDSLSGYTF | TGTGCCAGCAGTTGGGACAGCCTTTCTGGCTACACCTTC
- | 13 | TRBJ1-1 | medium-sized | TRBV5-1 | CASSVGMNTEAFF | TGCGCCAGCAGCGTAGGCATGAACACTGAAGCTTTCTTT
TRBD2 | 15 | TRBJ2-7 | - | TRBV6-5 | CASSLLAGGTYEQYF | TGTGCCAGCAGTCTTCTAGCGGGGGGGACCTACGAGCAGTACTTC
- | 14 | TRBJ2-2 | few | TRBV19 | CASSIPGNTGELFF | TGTGCCAGTAGTATACCAGGGAATACCGGGGAGCTGTTTTTT
TRBD1 | 15 | TRBJ2-1 | - | TRBV6-5 | CATTKGDRDYNEQFF | TGTGCCACCACTAAGGGGGACAGGGACTACAATGAGCAGTTCTTC
- | 11 | TRBJ2-3 | - | TRBV20-1 | CSATGEDTQYF | TGCAGTGCTACAGGGGAAGATACGCAGTATTTT
TRBD1 | 14 | TRBJ1-3 | once | TRBV7-8 | CASSPGQGGNTIYF | TGTGCCAGCAGCCCGGGACAGGGTGGAAACACCATATATTTT
- | 15 | TRBJ2-1 | - | TRBV7-9 | CASSLIGGMDNEQFF | TGTGCCAGCAGCTTAATAGGGGGGATGGACAATGAGCAGTTCTTC
- | 15 | TRBJ2-1 | - | TRBV11-2 | CASSLKRWDRNEQFF | TGTGCCAGCAGCTTAAAAAGATGGGATCGGAATGAGCAGTTCTTC
- | 13 | TRBJ1-2 | - | TRBV2 | CASSGGSDYGYTF | TGTGCCAGCAGTGGAGGGTCCGACTATGGCTACACCTTC
- | 13 | TRBJ1-1 | - | TRBV7-7 | CASSPSMNTEAFF | TGTGCCAGCAGTCCCAGCATGAACACTGAAGCTTTCTTT
TRBD1 | 15 | TRBJ1-4 | - | TRBV15 | CATSRPDRGWEKLFF | TGTGCCACCAGCAGGCCCGACAGGGGCTGGGAAAAACTGTTTTTT
- | 14 | TRBJ2-2 | once | TRBV2 | CASRETSNTGELFF | TGTGCCAGCAGGGAAACCTCGAACACCGGGGAGCTGTTTTTT
TRBD1 | 14 | TRBJ1-1 | - | TRBV7-8 | CASSRDRGNTEAFF | TGTGCCAGCAGCCGGGACAGGGGGAACACTGAAGCTTTCTTT
- | 14 | TRBJ1-1 | - | TRBV4-1 | CASSHAGQNTEAFF | TGCGCCAGCAGCCATGCGGGACAGAACACTGAAGCTTTCTTT
TRBD1 | 16 | TRBJ1-6 | few | TRBV6-6 | CASSLTPPGGESPLHF | TGTGCCAGCAGCTTAACGCCGCCAGGGGGGGAATCACCCCTCCACTTT
- | 13 | TRBJ1-1 | - | TRBV19 | CASLPGLNTEAFF | TGTGCCAGTTTACCAGGATTGAACACTGAAGCTTTCTTT
- | 14 | TRBJ2-3 | - | TRBV4-1 | CASSQVPGTDTQYF | TGCGCCAGCAGCCAAGTCCCCGGCACAGATACGCAGTATTTT
TRBD1 | 16 | TRBJ2-2 | - | TRBV30 | CAWSATGGIPPGELFF | TGTGCCTGGAGTGCCACAGGGGGTATTCCCCCCGGGGAGCTGTTTTTT
TRBD1 | 14 | TRBJ1-2 | - | TRBV5-4 | CASSLTGGRSGYTF | TGTGCCAGCAGCTTGACAGGGGGCAGGAGTGGCTACACCTTC
TRBD1 | 16 | TRBJ2-2 | - | TRBV2 | CASRTPGQGETGELFF | TGTGCCAGCAGAACCCCGGGACAGGGTGAAACCGGGGAGCTGTTTTTT
- | 13 | TRBJ1-2 | - | TRBV2 | CASRLGGKDGYTF | TGTGCCAGCAGGCTAGGGGGTAAGGATGGCTACACCTTC